This T cell receptor (beta chain) was documented in a study of control samples from healthy donors and cancer patients. This CDR3 region has 16 residues. From germline, CDR1 is LGHDT and CDR2 YNNKEL (reference sequence). Trimming took 0 bases from V and 5 from J; bases not matched to a gene: 6. The assay was immunoSEQ multiplex PCR, and TCRdb's table has in-frame clones only and misses some. The top ten clones hold less than 0.75% of a sample with approximately 160,000 clones, more than 85% of them seen once. The receptor was derived from a woman under 40 in good health. The rearrangement uses TRBV3-1 (or the pseudogene TRBV3-2) and TRBJ2-7; 11 bases are shared with TRBD2. Sequencing was performed on blood. Written as DNA, the CDR3 is TGTGCCAGCAGCCAAGACCGACTAGCGGGAAGAAACGAGCAGTACTTC. This translates into CASSQDRLAGRNEQYF.